Listed below are T cell receptor beta chains from one sample, sequenced in a study of cytomegalovirus exposure and HLA in healthy donors. Generated by immunoSEQ multiplex PCR, the TCRdb table keeps only in-frame clones and is missing some. The sample shows 95,000 to 130,000 clones, under 85% of them seen only once. Sequencing was done on a sample of PBMCs. Receptor source: a woman younger than 30 in good health and CMV-seronegative. Both conserved end residues are part of each CDR3. The order of the fields is V gene, clone size, D gene, J gene, CDR3 protein, CDR3 DNA. The D gene is left open where the match is weak. Some rows have no size entry. The others give once, few or many, or a class for an expanded clone.

TRBV4-1	-	-	TRBJ1-1	CASSQDTGKTEAFF	TGCGCCAGCAGCCAAGATACGGGGAAAACTGAAGCTTTCTTT
TRBV27	-	-	TRBJ1-2	CASSLTAGSNGYTF	TGTGCCAGCAGTTTAACGGCAGGGTCGAATGGCTACACCTTC
TRBV27	-	TRBD1	TRBJ2-7	CASRRTGERVEQYF	TGTGCCAGCAGACGTACAGGGGAAAGGGTTGAGCAGTACTTC
TRBV6-5	-	-	TRBJ2-3	CASSYGPGAGEDTQYF	TGTGCCAGCAGTTACGGTCCAGGGGCCGGGGAAGATACGCAGTATTTT
TRBV18	-	TRBD1	TRBJ2-1	CASSPRSTGGYNEQFF	TGTGCCAGCTCACCACGGTCCACAGGGGGATACAATGAGCAGTTCTTC
TRBV30	-	-	TRBJ1-4	CAWSIPIQVATNEKLFF	TGTGCCTGGAGCATCCCCATACAGGTCGCAACTAATGAAAAACTGTTTTTT
TRBV5-1	-	-	TRBJ1-1	CASQQGTGTEAFF	TGCGCCAGCCAACAGGGAACGGGCACTGAAGCTTTCTTT
TRBV19	-	-	TRBJ2-2	CASIPRGMPEDTGELFF	TGTGCCAGTATCCCTAGGGGGATGCCTGAGGACACCGGGGAGCTGTTTTTT
TRBV5-4	-	-	TRBJ1-1	CASSLLNTEAFF	TGTGCCAGCAGCTTGCTAAACACTGAAGCTTTCTTT
TRBV2	-	TRBD1	TRBJ1-2	CASSIDSRTGNYGYTF	TGTGCCAGCAGTATTGACAGCCGGACAGGGAACTATGGCTACACCTTC
TRBV5-1	-	TRBD2	TRBJ2-1	CASSLGLAGGYNEQFF	TGCGCCAGCAGCTTGGGGCTAGCGGGGGGTTACAATGAGCAGTTCTTC
TRBV5-4	-	TRBD1	TRBJ2-7	CASSPGQGAYEQYF	TGTGCCAGCAGCCCCGGACAGGGGGCCTACGAGCAGTACTTC
TRBV28	-	TRBD1	TRBJ1-3	CASSFFRDRSSGNTIYF	TGTGCCAGCAGTTTTTTTAGGGACAGAAGCTCTGGAAACACCATATATTTT
TRBV29-1	once	-	TRBJ2-7	CSVEGGHGGPEQYF	TGCAGCGTTGAAGGGGGGCACGGGGGGCCCGAGCAGTACTTC
TRBV5-6	-	TRBD1	TRBJ1-1	CASSLTGGRGMNTEAFF	TGTGCCAGCAGTTTAACAGGGGGGCGAGGCATGAACACTGAAGCTTTCTTT
TRBV27	few	TRBD2	TRBJ2-5	CASHGLADQETQYF	TGTGCCAGCCACGGGCTAGCGGATCAAGAGACCCAGTACTTC
TRBV5-5	-	TRBD1	TRBJ2-7	CASSLRGDRESGEQYF	TGTGCCAGCAGCTTGCGGGGGGACAGGGAGTCAGGCGAGCAGTACTTC
TRBV7-9	-	-	TRBJ1-1	CASSVMSGSSTEAFF	TGTGCCAGCAGCGTCATGAGTGGTAGTAGCACTGAAGCTTTCTTT
TRBV4-2	once	-	TRBJ1-1	CASSQGLGTLNTEAFF	TGTGCCAGCAGCCAAGGACTCGGGACACTGAACACTGAAGCTTTCTTT
TRBV29-1	-	-	TRBJ1-2	CSVEGRGRGYGYTF	TGCAGCGTTGAGGGCAGGGGCCGGGGCTATGGCTACACCTTC
TRBV4-1	-	TRBD2	TRBJ2-5	CASGQPGLAMETQYF	TGCGCCAGCGGCCAACCGGGACTAGCGATGGAGACCCAGTACTTC
TRBV7-8	-	-	TRBJ2-5	CASSLQKQETQYF	TGTGCCAGCAGCTTACAGAAGCAAGAGACCCAGTACTTC
TRBV19	few	TRBD1	TRBJ1-5	CASSVQTGRNQPQHF	TGTGCCAGTAGTGTTCAGACAGGGCGGAATCAGCCCCAGCATTTT
TRBV7-2	-	-	TRBJ2-3	CASSLALAPDTQYF	TGTGCCAGCAGCTTAGCGCTAGCCCCAGATACGCAGTATTTT
TRBV6-6	-	-	TRBJ1-2	CASTQINREGYTF	TGTGCCAGCACCCAAATAAACAGGGAAGGTTACACCTTC
TRBV28	-	-	TRBJ2-3	CASGSQLGTQYF	TGTGCCAGCGGTAGTCAACTAGGCACGCAGTATTTT
TRBV9	once	-	TRBJ2-1	CASSGVVGGTAYNEQFF	TGTGCCAGCAGCGGGGTGGTCGGAGGGACGGCCTACAATGAGCAGTTCTTC
TRBV30	once	-	TRBJ1-1	CAWMRWGPTRGTEAFF	TGTGCCTGGATGCGATGGGGTCCCACCCGGGGTACTGAAGCTTTCTTT
TRBV28	once	TRBD1	TRBJ1-5	CASSLDRGGQPQHF	TGTGCCAGCAGTCTTGACAGGGGCGGTCAGCCCCAGCATTTT
TRBV5-6	-	-	TRBJ1-1	CASSLGPTGAHEAFF	TGTGCCAGCAGCTTGGGGCCGACAGGAGCACATGAAGCTTTCTTT
TRBV29-1	-	TRBD2	TRBJ2-1	CSVDGLAGGLYEQFF	TGCAGCGTTGATGGGCTAGCGGGGGGCCTCTATGAGCAGTTCTTC
TRBV4-2	-	-	TRBJ1-5	CASSQDHSNQPQHF	TGTGCCAGCAGCCAAGATCATAGCAATCAGCCCCAGCATTTT
TRBV4-1	-	TRBD1	TRBJ2-3	CASSQDVQGADTQYF	TGCGCCAGCAGCCAAGACGTGCAGGGGGCAGATACGCAGTATTTT
TRBV5-1	-	TRBD1	TRBJ1-2	CASSLAGTGGGYTF	TGCGCCAGCAGCTTGGCAGGGACAGGGGGTGGCTACACCTTC
TRBV29-1	-	-	TRBJ2-3	CSVDLTSTDTQYF	TGCAGCGTTGACCTCACTAGCACAGATACGCAGTATTTT
TRBV7-9	-	-	TRBJ2-2	CASSEPGTQPTGELFF	TGTGCCAGCAGCGAACCCGGGACACAGCCGACCGGGGAGCTGTTTTTT
TRBV6-5	-	TRBD1	TRBJ1-3	CASTIRGSDTIYF	TGTGCCAGCACGATCAGGGGGTCAGACACCATATATTTT
TRBV30	few	-	TRBJ1-1	CAWSAGFTEAFF	TGTGCCTGGAGTGCAGGTTTCACTGAAGCTTTCTTT
TRBV7-6	-	TRBD2	TRBJ2-7	CASSRTSGGSYEQYF	TGTGCCAGCAGCCGGACTAGCGGGGGTTCCTACGAGCAGTACTTC
TRBV27	-	-	TRBJ1-5	CASSFVGGNQPQHF	TGTGCCAGCAGTTTTGTAGGGGGCAATCAGCCCCAGCATTTT